The 21 T cell receptor beta chains below were found in one sample sequenced in a study of beta chain features in type 1 diabetes. The study reverse transcribed the entire isolated RNA, so it sequenced expressed TCRB transcripts. The table came from immunoSEQ multiplex PCR; TCRdb's copy has only in-frame clones and leaves some out. The sample records 150,000 or so clones, almost 65% being singletons. For these receptors, no antigen is known. Study-level results: Patients with Type 1 diabetes showed moderately but significantly shorter TCRB CDR3s in all four CD4+ subsets.

The sequenced sample consisted of naive CD4+ T cells from blood. Receptors originate from a man in his thirties or forties with type 1 diabetes.

The V call is TRBV25-1, the J call TRBJ2-7, with 9 bases aligning to TRBD1. Germline lookup yields CDR1 MGHDK and CDR2 SYGVNS. V was pared by 6 bases and J by 3 bases, with 6 bases of the junction left unmatched. The CDR3 covers 14 residues. In DNA, the CDR3 is TGTGCCAGCAGCCCGGGACAGGGTTACTACGAGCAGTACTTC. This translates into CASSPGQGYYEQYF.

This chain connects TRBV10-2 to TRBJ2-5, with 8 bases matching TRBD2. The ends lost 5 bases at V and 7 bases at J; junction bases unmatched: 9. This CDR3 spans 14 amino acids. Germline-derived CDR1 and CDR2 are WSHSY and SAAADI. The CDR3 sequence is CASSRNSGVGTQYF. In DNA form, the CDR3 reads TGCGCCAGCAGTAGAAATAGCGGGGTTGGGACCCAGTACTTC.

CDR3 sequence: CASSLVSSRTDTQYF. In nucleotides, the CDR3 is TGTGCCAGCAGCTTAGTCTCTAGCCGGACAGATACGCAGTATTTT. This chain connects TRBV7-2 to TRBJ2-3; the D gene is possibly TRBD2 (5 bases). The CDR3 loop spans 15 amino acids. Trimming took 1 base from V and 3 from J, leaving 11 bases between them. Germline V lookup: CDR1 SGHTA, CDR2 FQGNSA.

The rearrangement uses TRBV7-2 and TRBJ2-3, with 13 bases that match TRBD2. CDR3 length: 15 amino acids. Looked up from germline, CDR1 is SGHTA and CDR2 is FQGNSA. Unmatched junction bases numbered 3, after V lost 4 bases and J lost 5 bases. The CDR3 protein is CASSSRLAGGDTQYF. CDR3 DNA sequence: TGTGCCAGCAGCTCACGACTAGCGGGGGGAGATACGCAGTATTTT.

The V call is TRBV7-9, the J call TRBJ2-5; D not certain. Trimming took 3 bases from V and 5 from J, leaving 10 bases between them. Germline assignment: CDR1 SEHNR and CDR2 FQNEAQ (reference sequence). The CDR3 runs to 13 residues. CDR3 DNA sequence: TGTGCCAGCAGCTTCATAGGGCCGGAGACCCAGTACTTC. As protein: CASSFIGPETQYF.

The sample holds one count of this clone. This sequence joins TRBV6-6 and TRBJ2-5, with D unclear. V was trimmed by 4 bases and J by 2 bases, leaving 11 bases between them. Germline V gene data show CDR1 as MNHNY and CDR2 as SVGAGI (reference sequence). The CDR3 has 14 amino acids. DNA of the CDR3: TGTGCCAGCAGTTCTAGAACACCTCAAGAGACCCAGTACTTC. It specifies CASSSRTPQETQYF.

This rearrangement joins TRBV9 to TRBJ1-2; 7 positions match TRBD1. The CDR3 covers 15 residues. Germline loops: CDR1 SGDLS, CDR2 YYNGEE. The ends lost 3 bases at V and 5 bases at J; junction bases unmatched: 10. Written as DNA, the CDR3 is TGTGCCAGCAGCGCGAGCACAGGGGCGTTTTATGGCTACACCTTC. Its protein product is CASSASTGAFYGYTF. The whole variable domain, filled in from reference TRBV9 and TRBJ1-2, reads DSGVTQTPKHLITATGQRVTLRCSPRSGDLSVYWYQQSLDQGLQFLIQYYNGEERAKGNILERFSAQQFPDLHSELNLSSLELGDSALYFCASSASTGAFYGYTFGSGTRLTVV.

The rearrangement uses TRBV15 and TRBJ2-3, with a tentative D call TRBD1 (6 bases). The CDR3 totals 15 residues. The V end lost 3 bases, the J end lost 3 bases, and 13 bases lay between the germline ends. Looked up from germline, CDR1 is LNHNV and CDR2 is YYDKDF (reference sequence). CDR3 in amino acids: CATSSTNRVTDTQYF. The DNA of the CDR3 is TGTGCCACCAGCAGTACAAACAGGGTTACAGATACGCAGTATTTT.

For the CDR3, the DNA is TGTGCCAGCAGTGAGGGCAGGGGAACTGAAGCTTTCTTT. Its translation is CASSEGRGTEAFF. The chain employs TRBV25-1 and TRBJ1-1, with D possibly matching TRBD1 (6 bases). Germline V lookup: CDR1 MGHDK, CDR2 SYGVNS. The germline V and J ends were trimmed by 3 bases and 5 bases, with 10 bases remaining between them. The CDR3 runs to 13 residues.

This clone has more than one count but fewer than ten. V gene TRBV7-9 combines with J gene TRBJ2-5, with D maybe TRBD2 (5 bases). The V end was cut by 8 bases, the J end by 1 base, with 11 bases between. Germline lookup yields CDR1 SEHNR and CDR2 FQNEAQ (reference sequence). CDR3 length: 13 amino acids. The CDR3 sequence: CASSTGVQETQYF. CDR3 DNA sequence: TGTGCCAGCTCCACCGGGGTCCAAGAGACCCAGTACTTC.

The genes are TRBV7-9 and TRBJ2-4, with D tentatively TRBD2 (5 bases). The V gene's germline CDR1 is SEHNR and CDR2 FQNEAQ (reference sequence). The CDR3 covers 16 residues. Trimming took 4 bases from V and 0 from J, leaving 13 bases between them. Here the CDR3 DNA reads TGTGCCAGCAGCTCAGGCCTCGGGGTAGCCAAAAACATTCAGTACTTC. Protein: CASSSGLGVAKNIQYF.

The chain combines TRBV9 with TRBJ1-2; no firm D call. V was pared by 0 bases and J by 4 bases, with 13 bases between. The CDR3 loop spans 15 amino acids. Germline V gives CDR1 SGDLS, CDR2 YYNGEE. This CDR3 is CASSVAPGISYGYTF. The CDR3 DNA reads as TGTGCCAGCAGCGTAGCCCCGGGCATAAGCTATGGCTACACCTTC.

The chain links TRBV29-1 to TRBJ2-5, with unresolved D. The V gene lost 2 bases and the J gene lost 7 bases, with 17 bases spanning the gap. CDR3 length: 14 residues. The germline CDR1 and CDR2 sequences are SQVTM and ANQGSEA. CDR3 coding DNA: TGCAGCGTTGAATGGTCAGCACCTTACGGGACCCAGTACTTC. Residues: CSVEWSAPYGTQYF. The whole variable domain, filled in from reference TRBV29-1 and TRBJ2-5, reads SAVISQKPSRDICQRGTSLTIQCQVDSQVTMMFWYRQQPGQSLTLIATANQGSEATYESGFVIDKFPISRPNLTFSTLTVSNMSPEDSSIYLCSVEWSAPYGTQYFGPGTRLLVL.

The V call is TRBV5-4, the J call TRBJ1-2; D may be TRBD1 (6 bases). The CDR3 runs to 15 residues. Germline CDR1 SGHNT, CDR2 YYREEE (reference sequence). V dropped 4 bases and J dropped 3 bases, with 16 bases sitting between them. CDR3 region: CASSTDRRVDYGYTF. Written as DNA, the CDR3 is TGTGCCAGCAGCACAGACAGGCGTGTTGACTATGGCTACACCTTC.

V gene TRBV18 combines with J gene TRBJ1-1; the D gene is possibly TRBD1 (5 bases). Between the trimmed V and J ends, which lost 8 bases and 1 base, there was a span of 8 bases. CDR3 length equals 12 residues. The germline V gene has CDR1 KGHSH and CDR2 LQKENI. CDR3 bases: TGTGCCAGCCGGGGGGAGAACACTGAAGCTTTCTTT. Translated: CASRGENTEAFF.

The gene calls are TRBV9 and TRBJ1-6; D gene unclear. The V gene lost 0 bases and the J gene lost 9 bases, with 7 bases spanning the gap. The length of the CDR3 is 13 residues. Looked up from germline, CDR1 is SGDLS and CDR2 is YYNGEE. DNA of the CDR3: TGTGCCAGCAGCGTAGTATTGAGTTCACCCCTCCACTTT. Its translation: CASSVVLSSPLHF. Filled out from reference TRBV9 and TRBJ1-6, the complete variable domain reads DSGVTQTPKHLITATGQRVTLRCSPRSGDLSVYWYQQSLDQGLQFLIQYYNGEERAKGNILERFSAQQFPDLHSELNLSSLELGDSALYFCASSVVLSSPLHFGNGTRLTVT.

The rearrangement joins TRBV19 to TRBJ1-6, with D possibly being TRBD1 (6 bases). The CDR3 extends over 14 amino acids. Per germline, CDR1 LNHDA and CDR2 SQIVND (reference sequence). Trimming removed 7 bases at V and 7 bases at J, with 14 bases between. The CDR3 is CASKPQGKNSPLHF. The CDR3 DNA follows: TGTGCCAGTAAGCCTCAGGGGAAAAATTCACCCCTCCACTTT.

This clone was observed a handful of times. This chain links TRBV4-3 with TRBJ1-4; 7 positions match TRBD1. From germline, CDR1 is LGHNA and CDR2 YSLEER. The CDR3 has 15 amino acids. The ends lost 1 base at V and 8 bases at J; junction bases unmatched: 7. CDR3: CASSQVTGAIEKLFF. DNA of the CDR3: TGCGCCAGCAGCCAAGTTACAGGGGCCATCGAAAAACTGTTTTTT.

This clone came up once. The rearrangement links TRBV5-1 to TRBJ2-2; a possible D gene is TRBD1 (6 bases). Per the germline V gene, CDR1 is SGHRS and CDR2 is YFSETQ. The CDR3 length is 16 residues. Trimming removed 0 bases at V and 0 bases at J, with 9 bases between. CDR3 sequence (DNA): TGCGCCAGCAGCTTGGCAGGGGCCGCGAACACCGGGGAGCTGTTTTTT. This encodes CASSLAGAANTGELFF.

The chain joins TRBV18 to TRBJ1-2; D gene unclear. CDR1 is KGHSH and CDR2 is LQKENI in the germline V gene. Trimming took 3 bases from V and 2 from J, leaving 7 bases between them. CDR3 length equals 13 residues. The chain's CDR3 is CASSPGTNYGYTF. Here the CDR3 DNA reads TGTGCCAGCTCACCTGGCACGAACTATGGCTACACCTTC.

The CDR3 DNA reads as TGTGCCAGCAGGGCCGGGAGCTATGGCTACACCTTC. This encodes CASRAGSYGYTF. This chain uses TRBV5-6 with TRBJ1-2; D unresolved. Germline CDR1 is SGHDT and CDR2 is YYEEEE. The CDR3 totals 12 residues. Trimming pared 5 bases from V and 4 bases from J, leaving 9 bases between. The whole variable domain, remainder taken from reference TRBV5-6 and TRBJ1-2, is DAGVTQSPTHLIKTRGQQVTLRCSPKSGHDTVSWYQQALGQGPQFIFQYYEEEERQRGNFPDRFSGHQFPNYSSELNVNALLLGDSALYLCASRAGSYGYTFGSGTRLTVV.